These 19 T cell receptor beta chains originate from one sample sequenced in a study of siplizumab effects on memory and regulatory T cells. Generated by immunoSEQ multiplex PCR, the TCRdb table keeps only in-frame clones and is missing some. The sample yields about 97,000 clones, 80% to 95% seen once. Sequencing was performed on CD4+ T cells sorted from blood. These receptors came from a human donor in good health.

The rearrangement uses TRBV19 and TRBJ1-5, with 11 bases lining up with TRBD1. CDR1 and CDR2 from the germline V gene are LNHDA and SQIVND (reference sequence). V lost 5 bases, J lost 13 bases, and 10 bases stayed unmatched. The CDR3 covers 14 residues. CDR3: CASSQERGTGGQHF. The DNA of the CDR3 is TGTGCCAGTAGTCAGGAGCGTGGGACAGGGGGTCAGCATTTT.

This rearrangement joins TRBV18 to TRBJ1-1; 7 bases match TRBD1. Trimming took 5 bases from V and 8 from J; bases not matched to a gene: 8. The CDR3 totals 13 residues. Per the germline V gene, CDR1 is KGHSH and CDR2 is LQKENI. The CDR3 nucleotides read TGTGCCAGCTCATCCGGACAGGTCCTGGAAGCTTTCTTT. It encodes CASSSGQVLEAFF.

The chain couples TRBV27 to TRBJ2-4; TRBD1 is a possible D gene (6 bases). Germline CDR1 is MNHEY and CDR2 is SMNVEV (reference sequence). Trimming took 5 bases from V and 0 from J, leaving 14 bases between them. The CDR3 totals 16 residues. CDR3 protein: CASSGSGVLAKNIQYF. Written as DNA, the CDR3 is TGTGCCAGCAGTGGATCAGGGGTACTAGCCAAAAACATTCAGTACTTC.

The rearrangement links TRBV28 to TRBJ1-4, with unresolved D. The CDR3 has 17 amino acids. The germline V gene encodes CDR1 MDHEN and CDR2 SYDVKM. The V gene lost 4 bases and the J gene lost 12 bases, with 27 bases spanning the gap. DNA of the CDR3: TGTGCCAGCAGTTCGCCCAACCAGGCCCGAAGGATTCAGGAACTGTTTTTT. Translation: CASSSPNQARRIQELFF.

This chain uses TRBV5-4 with TRBJ2-1; D is tentatively TRBD1 or TRBD2 (5 bases each). This CDR3 region has 14 residues. Per germline, CDR1 SGHNT and CDR2 YYREEE (reference sequence). Trimming removed 5 bases from V and 5 bases from J, with 14 bases in between. The chain's CDR3 is CASSRIGADNEQFF. The DNA of the CDR3 is TGTGCCAGCAGTCGTATCGGGGCCGACAATGAGCAGTTCTTC.

This clone is a singleton in its sample. V is TRBV27 and J is TRBJ1-5; D is uncertain. Trimming removed 5 bases from V and 3 bases from J, with 11 bases in between. CDR1 and CDR2 (germline): MNHEY, SMNVEV (reference sequence). The CDR3 totals 14 residues. The CDR3 nucleotides read TGTGCCAGCAGTAAAGGGTCTTTCAATCAGCCCCAGCATTTT. Protein: CASSKGSFNQPQHF.

The genes are TRBV5-4 and TRBJ2-2; D is unresolved. CDR3 length: 14 amino acids. Looked up from germline, CDR1 is SGHNT and CDR2 is YYREEE (reference sequence). With 0 bases removed from V and 0 bases from J, the gap between germline ends came to 3 bases. This CDR3 reads CASSLVTNTGELFF. CDR3 DNA sequence: TGTGCCAGCAGCTTGGTTACGAACACCGGGGAGCTGTTTTTT.

Points on this clone: Other DNA variants within this sample encode the same CDR3. V gene TRBV19 combines with J gene TRBJ2-7; 8 positions agree with TRBD2. Germline V lookup: CDR1 LNHDA, CDR2 SQIVND (reference sequence). This CDR3 contains 15 residues. The ends lost 1 base at V and 0 bases at J; junction bases unmatched: 2. CDR3 sequence reads: CASSIGGTSSYEQYF. CDR3 bases: TGTGCCAGTAGTATAGGTGGGACTAGCTCCTACGAGCAGTACTTC. Combining the CDR3 with reference TRBV19 and TRBJ2-7 gives the whole variable domain DGGITQSPKYLFRKEGQNVTLSCEQNLNHDAMYWYRQDPGQGLRLIYYSQIVNDFQKGDIAEGYSVSREKKESFPLTVTSAQKNPTAFYLCASSIGGTSSYEQYFGPGTRLTVT.

The chain employs TRBV28 and TRBJ2-3; perhaps D is TRBD1 or TRBD2 (6 bases each). Germline V CDR1 and CDR2: MDHEN, SYDVKM. V lost 6 bases and J 1 base, leaving 14 bases between the germline ends. The CDR3 has 15 amino acids. CDR3 bases: TGTGCCAGCAGGACGTCGGGGGCCCGCACAGATACGCAGTATTTT. The encoded protein is CASRTSGARTDTQYF.

The CDR3 here is CASSEPKSYEQYF. Written as DNA, the CDR3 is TGCGCCAGCAGCGAGCCGAAGTCCTACGAGCAGTACTTC. The J gene is TRBJ2-7, the V gene TRBV5-1; D is undetermined. The CDR3 is 13 residues long. V was shortened by 4 bases and J by 1 base, with 9 bases between the two germline ends. Germline CDR1 is SGHRS and CDR2 is YFSETQ.

CDR3 sequence (DNA): TGTGCCAGCAGTTACTCTCCGGCCTCGTCATACAATGAGCAGTTCTTC. Amino acid sequence: CASSYSPASSYNEQFF. The chain uses TRBV6-5 and TRBJ2-1; unclear D gene. The CDR3 covers 16 residues. Germline loops: CDR1 MNHEY, CDR2 SVGAGI. Deletions cut 0 bases from V and 4 bases from J, with 13 bases between.

The genes are TRBV5-8 and TRBJ2-2, with a weak D call TRBD1 (6 bases). The germline V gene has CDR1 SGHTS and CDR2 YDEGEE. The germline V and J ends were trimmed by 0 bases and 4 bases, with 19 bases remaining between them. The CDR3 spans 18 residues. CDR3 region: CASSLAGHALLGTGELFF. The CDR3 DNA reads as TGTGCCAGCAGCTTGGCGGGACACGCCTTACTAGGCACCGGGGAGCTGTTTTTT.

The V call is TRBV28, the J call TRBJ1-5; 8 bases are a match to TRBD1. Germline V gene sequence: CDR1 MDHEN, CDR2 SYDVKM. This CDR3 comprises 16 residues. J was trimmed by 3 bases and V by 6 bases; bases with no gene match: 10. For the CDR3, the DNA is TGTGCCAGCAGACCTGACAGGGGAGGAATCAATCAGCCCCAGCATTTT. Protein: CASRPDRGGINQPQHF.

The V call is TRBV13, the J call TRBJ1-1; D possibly corresponds to TRBD1 (6 bases). There are 14 residues in the CDR3. CDR1 PRHDT and CDR2 FYEKMQ come from the germline V gene (reference sequence). V was trimmed by 6 bases and J by 1 base, leaving 12 bases between them. For the CDR3, the DNA is TGTGCCAGCAGGGGCGGGGGGGCGAACACTGAAGCTTTCTTT. As protein: CASRGGGANTEAFF.

The sample holds one count of this clone. V and J are TRBV5-4 and TRBJ2-7, with a weak D call TRBD2 (5 bases). Trimming pared 0 bases from V and 3 bases from J, leaving 7 bases between. Germline lookup yields CDR1 SGHNT and CDR2 YYREEE (reference sequence). This CDR3 has 13 amino acids. As DNA, the CDR3 is TGTGCCAGCAGCTTGGTAAGCGGCTACGAGCAGTACTTC. It encodes CASSLVSGYEQYF.

The V and J genes are TRBV7-9 and TRBJ2-2; D might be TRBD2 (5 bases). The CDR3 runs 15 residues. Germline V gene sequence: CDR1 SEHNR, CDR2 FQNEAQ (reference sequence). The V gene lost 8 bases and the J gene lost 5 bases, with 18 bases spanning the gap. CDR3 amino acids: CASGESGVGTGELFF. In nucleotides, the CDR3 is TGTGCCAGCGGGGAAAGCGGAGTGGGGACCGGGGAGCTGTTTTTT. The full variable domain, in which reference TRBV7-9 and TRBJ2-2 provide the parts outside the CDR3, is DTGVSQNPRHKITKRGQNVTFRCDPISEHNRLYWYRQTLGQGPEFLTYFQNEAQLEKSRLLSDRFSAERPKGSFSTLEIQRTEQGDSAMYLCASGESGVGTGELFFGEGSRLTVL.

Regarding this clone: The same CDR3 arises from other DNA sequences in this sample as well. The chain carries TRBV14 and TRBJ2-2, with a tentative D call TRBD1 (5 bases). Deletions cut 2 bases from V and 3 bases from J, with 10 bases between. The CDR3 is made up of 15 amino acids. Germline CDR1 and CDR2: SGHDN and FVKESK. CDR3 sequence reads: CASSQRGSYTGELFF. The CDR3 nucleotides are TGTGCCAGCAGCCAAAGGGGTTCCTACACCGGGGAGCTGTTTTTT.

J is TRBJ1-6 and V is TRBV5-4, with D unresolved. The V gene lost 0 bases and the J gene lost 6 bases, with 16 bases spanning the gap. Germline CDR1 reads SGHNT; CDR2 reads YYREEE (reference sequence). The CDR3 consists of 17 residues. The CDR3 coding sequence is TGTGCCAGCAGCTTGGCCGGGGTCTGGAGTATTAATTCACCCCTCCACTTT. This codes for CASSLAGVWSINSPLHF.

This chain uses TRBV18 with TRBJ2-2, with unresolved D. The ends were cut back, 4 bases at V and 6 bases at J, with 9 bases in the middle. The germline V gene has CDR1 KGHSH and CDR2 LQKENI. The CDR3 runs to 13 residues. The chain's CDR3 is CASSQSSPGELFF. CDR3 nucleotide sequence: TGTGCCAGCTCACAAAGTTCCCCCGGGGAGCTGTTTTTT.